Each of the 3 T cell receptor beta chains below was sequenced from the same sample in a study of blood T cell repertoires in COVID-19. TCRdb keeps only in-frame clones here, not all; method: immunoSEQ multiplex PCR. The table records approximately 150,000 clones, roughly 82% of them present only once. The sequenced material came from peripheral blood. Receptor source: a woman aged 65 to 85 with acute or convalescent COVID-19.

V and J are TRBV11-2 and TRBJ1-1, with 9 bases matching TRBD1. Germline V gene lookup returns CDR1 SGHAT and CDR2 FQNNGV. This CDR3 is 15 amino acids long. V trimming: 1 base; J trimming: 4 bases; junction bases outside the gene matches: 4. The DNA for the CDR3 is TGTGCCAGCAGCTTAGTTGGGGACAGGGCCACTGAAGCTTTCTTT. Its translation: CASSLVGDRATEAFF.

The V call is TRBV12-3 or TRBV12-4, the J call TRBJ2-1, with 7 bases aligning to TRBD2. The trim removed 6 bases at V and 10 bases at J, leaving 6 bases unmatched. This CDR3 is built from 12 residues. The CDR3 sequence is CASSPFSGEQFF. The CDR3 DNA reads TGTGCCAGCAGCCCCTTTAGCGGGGAGCAGTTCTTC.

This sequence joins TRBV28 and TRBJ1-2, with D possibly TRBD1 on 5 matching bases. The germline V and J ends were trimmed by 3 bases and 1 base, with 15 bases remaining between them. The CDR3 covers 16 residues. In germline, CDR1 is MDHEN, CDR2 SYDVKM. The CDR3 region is CASSFAGQLLNYGYTF. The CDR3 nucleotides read TGTGCCAGCAGTTTTGCGGGGCAGCTACTTAACTATGGCTACACCTTC.